This T cell receptor beta chain was found in a study of blood T cell repertoires in COVID-19. As processed by the authors: Reference gene primer amplification gave estimated nucleated cell counts. Assay: immunoSEQ multiplex PCR; the TCRdb copy retains only in-frame clones and omits some. The DNA was the basis for D and trimming; V, J and clone size are from that table. The sample carries 89,000 or so clones, about 95% recorded once. Material: peripheral blood. The TCR sequence derives from a human donor with active COVID-19. The donor label of this sample is uncertain.

CDR3 sequence reads: CASSSEGTQYF. In nucleotides, the CDR3 is TGTGCCAGCAGCTCCGAGGGGACCCAGTACTTC. This chain links TRBV11-2 with TRBJ2-5, with D perhaps matching TRBD2 (5 bases). This CDR3 has 11 amino acids. V gave up 4 bases and J gave up 7 bases, with 7 bases separating them. Germline V gene sequence: CDR1 SGHAT, CDR2 FQNNGV.